Listed below are T cell receptor beta chains from one sample, sequenced in a study of CD8+ T cells in alopecia areata. The repertoire was sequenced with immunoSEQ multiplex PCR; TCRdb's copy has only in-frame clones and lacks some. This table has over 150,000 clones, almost 65% appearing once. Material: CD4+ T cells sorted from blood, obtained at week 0. These receptors all come from a human donor with alopecia areata. The CDR3 runs from the conserved cysteine through the conserved F or W. D genes are given only for firm matches. Expanded clones get a size class; other rows say once, few or many, or leave the size out.

clone size	V gene	D gene	J gene	CDR3 protein	CDR3 DNA
.	TRBV6-1	.	TRBJ2-2	CASRSVGELFF	TGTGCCAGCCGCTCCGTGGGGGAGCTGTTTTTT
.	TRBV11-2	.	TRBJ1-1	CASSLDPMTAHKAFF	TGTGCCAGCAGCTTAGATCCAATGACCGCCCATAAAGCTTTCTTT
.	TRBV27	.	TRBJ1-1	CASSLSVGTKNTEAFF	TGTGCCAGCAGTTTATCGGTAGGGACAAAGAACACTGAAGCTTTCTTT
.	TRBV2	.	TRBJ1-5	CASSGPTWSQHF	TGTGCCAGCAGTGGGCCGACCTGGTCCCAGCATTTT
few	TRBV29-1	TRBD1	TRBJ2-7	CSVVAGQGFAYEQYF	TGCAGCGTTGTAGCAGGACAGGGATTTGCCTACGAGCAGTACTTC
.	TRBV29-1	TRBD1	TRBJ1-2	CSTQGGDYGYTF	TGCAGCACTCAGGGGGGGGACTATGGCTACACCTTC
.	TRBV30	TRBD1	TRBJ1-2	CAWSARAGGAYGYTF	TGTGCCTGGAGTGCCAGGGCAGGGGGGGCCTATGGCTACACCTTC
.	TRBV4-1	.	TRBJ1-1	CASSQANLVAVGNTEAFF	TGCGCCAGCAGCCAAGCCAACCTCGTCGCGGTGGGGAACACTGAAGCTTTCTTT
.	TRBV20-1	.	TRBJ1-1	CSAREQKAFF	TGCAGTGCTAGGGAACAAAAAGCTTTCTTT
few	TRBV30	TRBD1	TRBJ2-7	CAWSRDSDEQYF	TGTGCCTGGAGCCGGGACAGCGACGAGCAGTACTTC
.	TRBV5-1	.	TRBJ1-2	CASSLQADGYTF	TGCGCCAGCAGCTTACAGGCGGATGGCTACACCTTC
few	TRBV7-8	.	TRBJ2-5	CASSPTGTPFWTQYF	TGTGCCAGCAGCCCCACCGGGACCCCCTTTTGGACCCAGTACTTC
.	TRBV13	.	TRBJ2-5	CASSFFTEETQYF	TGTGCCAGCAGCTTTTTCACCGAAGAGACCCAGTACTTC
.	TRBV29-1	.	TRBJ1-2	CSAEAGYGYTF	TGCAGCGCCGAGGCAGGCTATGGCTACACCTTC
.	TRBV5-1	.	TRBJ1-5	CASSYGTNNQPQHF	TGCGCCAGCAGCTACGGGACTAACAATCAGCCCCAGCATTTT
.	TRBV4-1	.	TRBJ1-5	CASSHPERGIQPQHF	TGCGCCAGCAGCCACCCGGAGAGGGGTATTCAGCCCCAGCATTTT
many	TRBV25-1	TRBD1	TRBJ1-4	CASSELGQGTINEKLFF	TGTGCCAGCAGTGAACTCGGACAGGGCACGATTAATGAAAAACTGTTTTTT
.	TRBV30	.	TRBJ1-2	CAWSIAGTWGYTF	TGTGCCTGGAGTATAGCCGGCACTTGGGGCTACACCTTC
.	TRBV7-8	TRBD1	TRBJ2-2	CASSARQGNTGELFF	TGTGCCAGCAGCGCACGACAGGGGAACACCGGGGAGCTGTTTTTT
.	TRBV30	.	TRBJ1-2	CAWSRGVAYGYTF	TGTGCCTGGAGTCGGGGAGTAGCCTATGGCTACACCTTC
.	TRBV29-1	.	TRBJ1-1	CSVVRGGTEAFF	TGCAGCGTTGTCAGGGGAGGCACTGAAGCTTTCTTT
.	TRBV11-3	TRBD2	TRBJ2-1	CASSFYSIAGVKNEQFF	TGTGCCAGCAGCTTCTATAGCATAGCGGGGGTCAAAAATGAGCAGTTCTTC
.	TRBV29-1	.	TRBJ1-5	CSVAGANQPQHF	TGCAGCGTCGCTGGGGCCAATCAGCCCCAGCATTTT
few	TRBV2	TRBD1	TRBJ2-3	CATSGTVQADTQYF	TGTGCCACCTCGGGGACAGTCCAAGCAGATACGCAGTATTTT
.	TRBV30	.	TRBJ1-2	CAWYQPTYYGYTF	TGTGCCTGGTACCAACCGACCTACTATGGCTACACCTTC
.	TRBV7-9	.	TRBJ1-2	CASSPTIANYGYTF	TGTGCCAGCAGCCCCACAATAGCTAACTATGGCTACACCTTC
few	TRBV10-3	.	TRBJ1-1	CAISRRGENTEAFF	TGTGCCATCAGCCGGAGGGGCGAGAACACTGAAGCTTTCTTT
.	TRBV25-1	TRBD2	TRBJ2-1	CASSPRDYAKQFF	TGTGCCAGCAGCCCAAGGGACTACGCGAAGCAGTTCTTC
few	TRBV11-2	TRBD1	TRBJ1-1	CASSPRGNLNTEAFF	TGTGCCAGCAGCCCCAGGGGGAATTTGAACACTGAAGCTTTCTTT
.	TRBV4-3	.	TRBJ2-4	CASSQGRARGGNIQYF	TGCGCCAGCAGCCAAGGGAGGGCCAGGGGGGGAAACATTCAGTACTTC
.	TRBV4-3	.	TRBJ2-3	CASSQDGRADTQYF	TGCGCCAGCAGCCAAGATGGCCGGGCAGATACGCAGTATTTT
.	TRBV19	.	TRBJ2-1	CASSKGVSYNEQFF	TGTGCCAGTAGTAAGGGGGTATCCTACAATGAGCAGTTCTTC
.	TRBV25-1	TRBD1	TRBJ1-2	CASSVGQGGYGYTF	TGTGCCAGCAGTGTGGGACAGGGGGGCTATGGCTACACCTTC
few	TRBV2	.	TRBJ1-3	CASSEGDVGNTIYF	TGTGCCAGCAGTGAAGGGGACGTTGGAAACACCATATATTTT
.	TRBV15	TRBD1	TRBJ2-1	CATSRRQGGFDEQFF	TGTGCCACCAGCAGACGACAGGGTGGATTCGATGAGCAGTTCTTC
.	TRBV11-2	TRBD1	TRBJ1-4	CASSQGGNEKLFF	TGTGCCAGCAGTCAGGGGGGAAATGAAAAACTGTTTTTT
few	TRBV7-2	TRBD2	TRBJ2-3	CASSTRGASTDTQYF	TGTGCCAGCAGCACGCGGGGGGCCAGCACAGATACGCAGTATTTT
few	TRBV6-5	.	TRBJ2-4	CASAVWKDIQYF	TGTGCCAGCGCGGTCTGGAAGGACATTCAGTACTTC
.	TRBV19	TRBD1	TRBJ1-1	CASSDRGRRNTEAFF	TGTGCCAGTAGTGACAGGGGTCGAAGGAACACTGAAGCTTTCTTT
.	TRBV5-4	.	TRBJ1-1	CASSLAGPNTEAFF	TGTGCCAGCAGCTTGGCGGGACCGAACACTGAAGCTTTCTTT
.	TRBV30	TRBD2	TRBJ2-5	CAWDRGGETQYF	TGTGCCTGGGACCGGGGGGGAGAGACCCAGTACTTC
once	TRBV29-1	.	TRBJ1-1	CSVSSSWRTSLNTEAFF	TGCAGCGTTTCGTCATCTTGGAGGACCTCTCTGAACACTGAAGCTTTCTTT
many	TRBV10-1	.	TRBJ2-7	CASSDQTDGNEQYF	TGCGCCAGCAGTGACCAGACGGACGGTAACGAGCAGTACTTC
.	TRBV29-1	.	TRBJ2-1	CSVEVGGGFSYNEQFF	TGCAGCGTTGAAGTCGGCGGGGGCTTTTCCTACAATGAGCAGTTCTTC
.	TRBV28	.	TRBJ2-3	CASSPGGGTDTQYF	TGTGCCAGCAGTCCCGGGGGTGGCACAGATACGCAGTATTTT
medium-sized	TRBV7-2	.	TRBJ2-3	CASSYPGLSTDTQYF	TGTGCCAGCAGCTATCCCGGACTAAGCACAGATACGCAGTATTTT
.	TRBV10-3	TRBD2	TRBJ2-1	CAIGSGGQDEQFF	TGTGCCATCGGTAGCGGGGGGCAGGATGAGCAGTTCTTC
.	TRBV30	TRBD2	TRBJ2-3	CAWRLAGATDTQYF	TGTGCCTGGAGGCTAGCGGGCGCCACAGATACGCAGTATTTT
.	TRBV4-3	.	TRBJ1-4	CASSQIFGGGDEKLFF	TGCGCCAGCAGCCAAATCTTCGGGGGAGGCGATGAAAAACTGTTTTTT
once	TRBV30	.	TRBJ2-6	CAWSTGSAFSGANVLTF	TGTGCCTGGAGTACAGGGTCGGCTTTCTCTGGGGCCAACGTCCTGACTTTC
.	TRBV29-1	TRBD1	TRBJ2-3	CSVARGQGSRVKDTQYF	TGCAGCGTTGCCCGGGGACAGGGCTCTCGGGTTAAAGATACGCAGTATTTT
.	TRBV29-1	.	TRBJ2-3	CSVAGPASTDTQYF	TGCAGCGTCGCCGGCCCTGCTAGCACAGATACGCAGTATTTT
.	TRBV7-2	.	TRBJ2-7	CASSLALGEQYF	TGTGCCAGCAGCTTAGCGCTGGGGGAGCAGTACTTC
.	TRBV29-1	.	TRBJ2-1	CSVVSRRAYNEQFF	TGCAGCGTTGTTTCAAGGCGGGCCTACAATGAGCAGTTCTTC
few	TRBV5-1	.	TRBJ1-5	CASSLDPGQPQHF	TGCGCCAGCAGCTTGGACCCTGGACAGCCCCAGCATTTT
medium-sized	TRBV12-5	.	TRBJ2-3	CASGLALSFTDTQYF	TGTGCTAGTGGTTTAGCGCTTTCCTTCACAGATACGCAGTATTTT
few	TRBV29-1	.	TRBJ2-3	CSVGVGFTDTQYF	TGCAGCGTTGGTGTGGGTTTCACAGATACGCAGTATTTT
.	TRBV11-2	TRBD2	TRBJ2-5	CASRFSTSGQETQYF	TGTGCCAGCCGATTCTCGACTAGCGGACAAGAGACCCAGTACTTC
.	TRBV7-2	TRBD2	TRBJ2-7	CATKRTSGGYEQYF	TGTGCCACCAAACGTACTAGCGGAGGCTACGAGCAGTACTTC
.	TRBV30	.	TRBJ1-6	CAWGTSPPPLHF	TGTGCCTGGGGGACATCCCCACCACCCCTCCACTTT